The clone carrying this T cell receptor (beta chain) was counted once. This entry belongs to a study of blood T cell repertoires in COVID-19. Using immunoSEQ multiplex PCR, the repertoire was profiled, and TCRdb retains in-frame clones only, with some absent. The table lists roughly 310,000 clones, roughly 88% of them singletons, with roughly 4% in the top ten. CDR3 length: 16 amino acids. In germline, CDR1 is SGHDN, CDR2 FVKESK. Trimming removed 1 base at V and 0 bases at J, with 10 bases between. The material sequenced was peripheral blood. The TCR sequence derives from a woman aged 45-59 years with active or convalescent COVID-19. The chain uses TRBV14 and TRBJ2-4; the D is unclear. Here the CDR3 reads CASSQVPGLAKNIQYF. DNA of the CDR3: TGTGCCAGCAGCCAAGTACCGGGTTTAGCCAAAAACATTCAGTACTTC.